This record covers a single T cell receptor (beta chain). The antigen is undetermined. The sample comes from a study of T cells in tuberculosis. Study as a whole: IGRA-negative adolescents, IGRA-positive adolescents with latent tuberculosis and adults with active tuberculosis formed this South African cohort.

The method was immunoSEQ multiplex PCR; TCRdb's version includes in-frame clones alone and lacks a portion of them. The sample holds approximately 35,000 clones; 95% to 97% are singletons and the top ten take approximately 6.3%. The germline V gene encodes CDR1 SQVTM and CDR2 ANQGSEA. The ends were cut back, 7 bases at V and 8 bases at J, with 21 bases in the middle. The CDR3 loop spans 14 amino acids. Study-level points and caveats: Shorter CDR3-alpha in active tuberculosis partly drove smaller distances.

Adolescents were screened for latent TB by skin test and IGRA. Each donor contributed 90,000 to 100,000 T cells on average, unsorted. The sequenced sample was PBMCs. V and J are TRBV29-1 and TRBJ1-3; D is possibly TRBD1 (5 bases). The TCR sequence derives from a donor aged 10-29 years with latent tuberculosis or without tuberculosis infection. CDR3 bases: TGCAGCGCCCGTGGCTCAGGGAATGTGGACACCATATATTTT. Translated: CSARGSGNVDTIYF.